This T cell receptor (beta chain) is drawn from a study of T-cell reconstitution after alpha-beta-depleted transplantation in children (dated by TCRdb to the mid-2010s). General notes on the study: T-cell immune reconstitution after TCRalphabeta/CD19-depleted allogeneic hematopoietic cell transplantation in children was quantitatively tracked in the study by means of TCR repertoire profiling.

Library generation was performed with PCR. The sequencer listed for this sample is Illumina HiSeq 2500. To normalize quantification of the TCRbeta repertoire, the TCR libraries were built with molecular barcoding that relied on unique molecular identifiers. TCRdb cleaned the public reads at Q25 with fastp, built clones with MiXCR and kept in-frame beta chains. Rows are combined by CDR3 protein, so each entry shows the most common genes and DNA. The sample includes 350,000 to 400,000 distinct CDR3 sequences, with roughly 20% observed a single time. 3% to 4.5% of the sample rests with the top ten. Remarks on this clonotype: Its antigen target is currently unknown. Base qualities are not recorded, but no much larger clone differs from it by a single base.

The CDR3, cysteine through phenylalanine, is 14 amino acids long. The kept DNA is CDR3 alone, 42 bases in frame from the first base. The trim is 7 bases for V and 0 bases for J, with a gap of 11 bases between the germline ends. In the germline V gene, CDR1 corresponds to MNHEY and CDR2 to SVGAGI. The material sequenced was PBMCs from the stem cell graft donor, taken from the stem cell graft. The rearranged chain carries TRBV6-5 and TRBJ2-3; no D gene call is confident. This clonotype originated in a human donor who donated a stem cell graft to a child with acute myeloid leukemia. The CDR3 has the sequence CASNFAGSTDTQYF. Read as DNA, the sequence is TGTGCCAGCAATTTTGCCGGGAGCACAGATACGCAGTATTTT.